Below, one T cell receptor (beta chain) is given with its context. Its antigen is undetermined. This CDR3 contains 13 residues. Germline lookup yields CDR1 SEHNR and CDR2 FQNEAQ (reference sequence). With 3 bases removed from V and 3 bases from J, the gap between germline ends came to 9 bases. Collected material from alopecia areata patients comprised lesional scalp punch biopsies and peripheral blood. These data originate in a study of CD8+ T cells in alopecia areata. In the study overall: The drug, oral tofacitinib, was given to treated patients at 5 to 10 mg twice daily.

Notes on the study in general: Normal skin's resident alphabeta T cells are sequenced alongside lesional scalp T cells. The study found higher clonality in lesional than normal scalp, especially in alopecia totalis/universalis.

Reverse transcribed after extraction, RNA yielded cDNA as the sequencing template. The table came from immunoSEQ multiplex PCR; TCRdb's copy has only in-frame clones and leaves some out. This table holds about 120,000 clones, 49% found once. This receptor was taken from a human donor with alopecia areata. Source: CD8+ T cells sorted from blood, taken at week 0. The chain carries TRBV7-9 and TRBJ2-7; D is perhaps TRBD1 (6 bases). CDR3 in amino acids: CASSFRQDYEQYF. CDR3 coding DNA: TGTGCCAGCAGCTTTAGACAGGACTACGAGCAGTACTTC. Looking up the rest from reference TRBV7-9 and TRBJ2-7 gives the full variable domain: DTGVSQNPRHKITKRGQNVTFRCDPISEHNRLYWYRQTLGQGPEFLTYFQNEAQLEKSRLLSDRFSAERPKGSFSTLEIQRTEQGDSAMYLCASSFRQDYEQYFGPGTRLTVT.